What follows are 23 T cell receptor beta chains derived from one specimen sequenced in a study of technical replicates of blood from several donors. TCRdb keeps only in-frame clones here, not all; method: immunoSEQ multiplex PCR. The sample contains more than 70,000 clones, around 93% of which appear only once. Material for sequencing was T cells isolated from PBMCs. Receptors were obtained from a human donor in good health.

The rearrangement joins TRBV7-9 to TRBJ2-7; D gene uncertain. CDR3 size: 12 residues. Per the germline V gene, CDR1 is SEHNR and CDR2 is FQNEAQ (reference sequence). V was clipped by 4 bases and J by 2 bases, with 6 bases between them. The CDR3 bases are TGTGCCAGCAGCTCTAATCCCTACGAGCAGTACTTC. Translation: CASSSNPYEQYF.

The CDR3 spells CASSLGGLGQFF. Written as DNA, the CDR3 is TGTGCCAGCAGCTTAGGCGGGCTTGGGCAGTTCTTC. The genes are TRBV11-3 and TRBJ2-1; tentative D call: TRBD2 (5 bases). Germline-derived CDR1 and CDR2 are SGHNT and YENEEA. There are 12 residues in the CDR3. V lost 1 base to trimming and J lost 12 bases, with 10 bases between them.

This clone appeared once. The V gene is TRBV5-1, the J gene TRBJ1-2, with TRBD1 matching over 8 bases. Germline V gives CDR1 SGHRS, CDR2 YFSETQ. Trimming took 4 bases from V and 8 from J; bases not matched to a gene: 7. The CDR3 covers 13 residues. CDR3: CASSDGQGVGYTF. In DNA form, the CDR3 reads TGCGCCAGCAGCGACGGACAGGGTGTAGGCTACACCTTC.

J is TRBJ1-1 and V is TRBV7-9; TRBD1 agrees at 8 bases. The J segment lost 1 base and the V segment lost 5 bases, leaving 3 bases of the junction unmatched. CDR3 length: 14 amino acids. CDR1 SEHNR and CDR2 FQNEAQ come from the germline V gene (reference sequence). Here the CDR3 reads CASSRQGTNTEAFF. The DNA of the CDR3 is TGTGCCAGCAGCCGACAGGGGACGAACACTGAAGCTTTCTTT.

The V and J genes are TRBV7-9 and TRBJ2-5, with D tentatively TRBD2 (5 bases). Germline V gene sequence: CDR1 SEHNR, CDR2 FQNEAQ (reference sequence). V shed 5 bases and J shed 1 base, with 8 bases lying between them. The CDR3 is made up of 13 amino acids. DNA for the CDR3: TGTGCCAGCAGCCCGGGGTCCCAAGAGACCCAGTACTTC. Its translation: CASSPGSQETQYF.

Written as DNA, the CDR3 is TGCGCCAGCAGCTCCCCCGGGACTAGCGGCCTCCAGCAGTACTTC. Protein: CASSSPGTSGLQQYF. The chain couples TRBV5-1 to TRBJ2-7; the match to TRBD2 covers 11 bases. Germline V gives CDR1 SGHRS, CDR2 YFSETQ. The CDR3 has 15 residues. J was trimmed by 8 bases and V by 3 bases; bases with no gene match: 10.

This rearrangement joins TRBV4-1 to TRBJ2-1; TRBD2 agrees at 11 bases. CDR3 length: 17 amino acids. Per germline, CDR1 MGHRA and CDR2 YSYEKL. The junction had 8 bases not matched to a gene; V was cut back by 4 bases and J by 3 bases. Here the CDR3 reads CASSLKQLAGDYNEQFF. CDR3 nucleotide sequence: TGCGCCAGCAGCCTTAAGCAACTAGCGGGAGACTACAATGAGCAGTTCTTC.

V and J are TRBV28 and TRBJ2-2; D is perhaps TRBD1 (5 bases). V was cut by 5 bases and J by 2 bases, with 18 bases left in between. Germline CDR1 MDHEN, CDR2 SYDVKM. The CDR3 extends over 17 amino acids. CDR3 in DNA: TGTGCCAGCAGTCCGACAGCGAAAATCCCCAACACCGGGGAGCTGTTTTTT. Amino acid sequence: CASSPTAKIPNTGELFF.

The chain has TRBV6-6 and TRBJ2-1, with 10 bases fitting TRBD2. This CDR3 is 16 amino acids long. Germline V gene data show CDR1 as MNHNY and CDR2 as SVGAGI (reference sequence). The junction had 10 bases not matched to a gene; V was cut back by 6 bases and J by 5 bases. CDR3 sequence: CASSQHLAGANNEQFF. In nucleotides, the CDR3 is TGTGCCAGCAGCCAGCACCTAGCGGGGGCTAACAATGAGCAGTTCTTC.

The V and J genes are TRBV7-9 and TRBJ2-7; TRBD2 matches 8 bases. Germline V gene data show CDR1 as SEHNR and CDR2 as FQNEAQ (reference sequence). Trimming took 4 bases from V and 3 from J; bases not matched to a gene: 5. The CDR3 sequence is 14 residues long. The CDR3 DNA reads as TGTGCCAGCAGCTCGCCGGGGGGGGTCTACGAGCAGTACTTC. It specifies CASSSPGGVYEQYF.

The gene calls are TRBV10-1 and TRBJ1-5; D is ambiguous. CDR3 length: 13 residues. The V gene's germline CDR1 is WNHNN and CDR2 SYGVQD (reference sequence). V gave up 4 bases and J gave up 9 bases, with 13 bases separating them. In DNA form, the CDR3 reads TGCGCCAGCAGTGTTGGCAGTAATGGGCCCCAGCATTTT. It yields the protein CASSVGSNGPQHF.

This clone was seen only once. The V gene is TRBV20-1, the J gene TRBJ1-1; no firm D call. The CDR3 consists of 10 residues. V gave up 4 bases and J gave up 11 bases, with 11 bases separating them. Germline assignment: CDR1 DFQATT and CDR2 SNEGSKA (reference sequence). CDR3: CSAIRGEAFF. The CDR3 bases are TGCAGTGCTATCAGAGGAGAGGCTTTCTTT.

This rearrangement joins TRBV30 to TRBJ2-7; the D is unclear. CDR1 is GTSNPN and CDR2 is SVGIG in the germline V gene (reference sequence). The CDR3 extends over 11 amino acids. Deletions cut 2 bases from V and 4 bases from J, with 6 bases between. In nucleotides, the CDR3 is TGTGCCTGGAGTTTGAGGTACGAGCAGTACTTC. The encoded protein is CAWSLRYEQYF.

The chain links TRBV19 to TRBJ2-1; possible D gene TRBD2, 6 bases. Trimming left V 2 bases short and J 5 bases short, with 10 bases between. The CDR3 runs 14 residues. In germline, CDR1 is LNHDA, CDR2 SQIVND (reference sequence). The CDR3 region has the DNA TGTGCCAGTAGTATATCACTAGCAGACAATGAGCAGTTCTTC. As protein: CASSISLADNEQFF.

This clone turned up a few times. The chain employs TRBV11-3 and TRBJ2-7; 9 nucleotides agree with TRBD2. Looked up from germline, CDR1 is SGHNT and CDR2 is YENEEA. Trimming took 6 bases from V and 2 from J; bases not matched to a gene: 8. The CDR3 is 15 residues long. The CDR3 DNA reads as TGTGCCAGCAGGGCCGCTAGCGGGGCAACCTACGAGCAGTACTTC. Translated: CASRAASGATYEQYF.

This clone was observed once. The chain employs TRBV28 and TRBJ2-6; 10 bases are shared with TRBD1. J was trimmed by 2 bases and V by 6 bases; bases with no gene match: 10. The CDR3 length is 18 residues. The germline CDR1 and CDR2 sequences are MDHEN and SYDVKM. CDR3 coding DNA: TGTGCCAGCAGCTCCGACAGGGGGCGCCTTCCTGGGGCCAACGTCCTGACTTTC. Translating it yields CASSSDRGRLPGANVLTF.

This clone has only one observation. The chain links TRBV11-2 to TRBJ2-7; no definite D call. CDR1 and CDR2 from the germline V gene are SGHAT and FQNNGV. V was shortened by 0 bases and J by 4 bases, with 4 bases between the two germline ends. The CDR3 consists of 12 residues. CDR3 loop: CASSLDRYEQYF. The CDR3, as DNA: TGTGCCAGCAGCTTAGACAGGTACGAGCAGTACTTC.

The chain links TRBV19 to TRBJ2-7, with 9 bases lining up with TRBD1. V dropped 3 bases and J dropped 1; count of bases not matched to a gene: 10. The CDR3 totals 17 residues. Germline CDR1 LNHDA, CDR2 SQIVND (reference sequence). The CDR3 sequence: CASSMRRAGQGSYEQYF. The CDR3 DNA reads as TGTGCCAGTAGTATGCGGAGGGCGGGACAGGGTTCCTACGAGCAGTACTTC.

This clone was seen once. The V and J genes are TRBV2 and TRBJ2-7; 8 bases match TRBD2. The CDR3 is made up of 15 amino acids. J gave up 7 bases and V 3 bases, and 11 bases lay outside the gene matches. Germline-derived CDR1 and CDR2 are SNHLY and FYNNEI. The chain's CDR3 is CASSDWGAGAGEQYF. CDR3 DNA: TGTGCCAGCAGTGATTGGGGAGCGGGAGCGGGTGAGCAGTACTTC.

The V call is TRBV5-8, the J call TRBJ1-3; TRBD1 matches 7 bases. Trimming removed 4 bases from V and 0 bases from J; junction bases left unmatched: 7. The CDR3 extends over 16 amino acids. The V gene's germline CDR1 is SGHTS and CDR2 YDEGEE. The CDR3 DNA follows: TGTGCCAGCAGCACGGACAGGAGCTTCTCTGGAAACACCATATATTTT. Encoded protein: CASSTDRSFSGNTIYF.

V gene TRBV29-1 combines with J gene TRBJ2-2; D not certain. Germline loops: CDR1 SQVTM, CDR2 ANQGSEA. Trimming removed 6 bases at V and 6 bases at J, with 17 bases between. This CDR3 has 14 residues. CDR3 protein: CSVAAQSSSGELFF. DNA of the CDR3: TGCAGCGTCGCAGCACAATCTAGTTCCGGGGAGCTGTTTTTT.

This clone was observed once. This chain links TRBV7-9 with TRBJ1-4; 10 positions match TRBD1. The V gene end was trimmed by 7 bases and the J gene end by 10 bases; junction bases not matched to a gene: 6. The CDR3 is 13 amino acids. Germline CDR1 reads SEHNR; CDR2 reads FQNEAQ (reference sequence). CDR3 region: CASTEGDRGKLFF. For the CDR3, the DNA is TGTGCCAGCACCGAGGGGGACAGGGGAAAACTGTTTTTT.

This sequence joins TRBV18 and TRBJ2-2; D is undetermined. V was pared by 2 bases and J by 4 bases, with 8 bases between. Germline V gene lookup returns CDR1 KGHSH and CDR2 LQKENI. CDR3 length: 14 residues. The CDR3 sequence: CASSPSITTGELFF. The CDR3 coding sequence is TGTGCCAGCTCACCATCTATTACCACCGGGGAGCTGTTTTTT.